This entry features one T cell receptor beta chain sequence. Trimming took 5 bases from V and 12 from J, leaving 19 bases between them. The CDR3 runs to 13 residues. As to treatment: some 20 received Ad26.COV2.S at low or high dose, single or two shots; 5 received placebo; per-sample allocation not given. The study sampled participants on day 63 after the first vaccine or placebo injection. The sample originates from a study of Ad26.COV2.S vaccination and SARS-CoV-2 variants. The table came from immunoSEQ multiplex PCR; TCRdb's copy has only in-frame clones and leaves some out. This table holds over 450,000 clones, approximately 90% found once.

The chain combines TRBV12-3 or TRBV12-4 with TRBJ1-1, with D possibly TRBD1 on 6 matching bases. The material sequenced was peripheral blood, taken in a trial of Ad26.COV2.S vaccine versus placebo. This clonotype was sampled from a person aged 18-65 years who received the Ad26.COV2.S COVID-19 vaccine or a placebo. The CDR3 reads CASSTLGGRGPFF. The CDR3 nucleotides are TGTGCCAGCAGTACGCTGGGGGGCAGGGGACCTTTCTTT.